These 28 T cell receptor beta chains share one sample of origin, sequenced in a study of T cell repertoires in aging, cancer and after chemotherapy. Amplification of TCR beta used genomic DNA extracted from peripheral blood. TRB rearrangements spanning V, D and J were amplified using mixed TRB-A/B primers. TCRdb used MiXCR to reprocess the multiplex PCR reads, holding one entry per CDR3 protein. The sample holds approximately 7,800 distinct CDR3 sequences, about 38% seen once. Sequencing was carried out using blood. The source of these receptors is a human donor in good health.

This clonotype has more than one count but fewer than ten. The genes are TRBV30 and TRBJ2-7; D is perhaps TRBD1 (5 bases). V lost 3 bases to trimming and J lost 2 bases, with 11 bases between them. CDR3 size: 13 residues. Germline V gene lookup returns CDR1 GTSNPN and CDR2 SVGIG (reference sequence). This CDR3 reads CAWRSVGAYEQYF. The CDR3 region has the DNA TGTGCCTGGAGGTCGGTAGGGGCCTACGAGCAGTACTTC.

This clonotype was seen a few times. This sequence joins TRBV6-2 or TRBV6-3 and TRBJ1-5; 7 bases map to TRBD1. The CDR3 is 15 residues long. From germline, CDR1 is MNHEY and CDR2 SVGEGT. With 6 bases clipped from V and 7 bases from J, the junction kept 12 bases outside the gene matches. This CDR3 reads CASRQGQGITQPQHF. DNA of the CDR3: TGTGCCAGCAGACAGGGGCAGGGGATCACCCAGCCCCAGCATTTT.

This clonotype is termed medium-sized (0.01 to 0.1%). The V and J genes are TRBV13 and TRBJ2-2; 8 bases match TRBD1. V shed 5 bases, J shed 3 bases, and the junction held 8 bases outside the gene matches. The CDR3 spans 16 residues. The germline V gene has CDR1 PRHDT and CDR2 FYEKMQ (reference sequence). CDR3 region: CASSARQGWDTGELFF. In nucleotides, the CDR3 is TGTGCCAGCAGCGCCCGACAGGGGTGGGACACCGGGGAGCTGTTTTTT.

The V call is TRBV6-2 or TRBV6-3, the J call TRBJ1-2; D is possibly TRBD1 (6 bases). Germline CDR1 reads MNHEY; CDR2 reads SVGEGT. V lost 3 bases, J lost 0 bases, and 14 bases lay in between. This CDR3 comprises 16 residues. The CDR3 nucleotides read TGTGCCAGCAGTTATCGGGGGGACATATCTAACTATGGCTACACCTTC. Amino acids: CASSYRGDISNYGYTF.

About this clonotype: At one boundary the junction diverges from the germline segment, which might be a read error. The chain combines TRBV10-3 with TRBJ2-5; no definite D call. Germline CDR1 reads ENHRY; CDR2 reads SYGVKD. The CDR3 is made up of 12 amino acids. The CDR3 region has the DNA TGTGCCAGCAGTCTCCCCGGGGAGACCCAGTACTTC. Translation gives CASSLPGETQYF.

Only one count was recorded for this clonotype. The chain carries TRBV18 and TRBJ2-5, with no clear D. Trimming took off 6 bases at V and 0 bases at J, with 8 bases between the two ends. This CDR3 comprises 13 residues. Germline V lookup: CDR1 KGHSH, CDR2 LQKENI. For the CDR3, the DNA is TGTGCCAGCTCGCCCTATTACCAAGAGACCCAGTACTTC. Amino acid sequence: CASSPYYQETQYF.

As to this clonotype: A single base separates this from a much larger clone, so it may be a read error. The chain links TRBV19 to TRBJ2-1, with D possibly called TRBD1 or TRBD2 (5 bases each). Germline assignment: CDR1 LNHDA and CDR2 SQIVND (reference sequence). V was cut by 10 bases and J by 5 bases, with 15 bases left in between. This CDR3 region has 13 residues. The CDR3 sequence is CAIPGTGNNEQFF. The CDR3 nucleotides are TGTGCCATCCCGGGAACAGGTAACAATGAGCAGTTCTTC.

This chain links TRBV19 with TRBJ2-1; D tentatively reads TRBD1 or TRBD2 (6 bases each). Trimming shortened V by 3 bases and J by 8 bases, and 11 bases separated the two germline ends. Germline V gene data show CDR1 as LNHDA and CDR2 as SQIVND (reference sequence). CDR3 size: 13 residues. CDR3 in DNA: TGTGCCAGTAGTATCCCGGGGGCAGATGAGCAGTTCTTC. Its translation is CASSIPGADEQFF.

The table lists this clonotype with a few counts. The CDR3 DNA reads as TGTGCCAGCAGCTTAGGGGTCCGGGAGACCCAGTACTTC. This gives the protein CASSLGVRETQYF. This chain links TRBV13 with TRBJ2-5; no firm D call. The V gene lost 0 bases and the J gene lost 5 bases, with 7 bases spanning the gap. The V gene's germline CDR1 is PRHDT and CDR2 FYEKMQ (reference sequence). This CDR3 contains 13 residues.

The rearrangement uses TRBV6-5 and TRBJ2-4; D is undetermined. In germline, CDR1 is MNHEY, CDR2 SVGAGI. V lost 6 bases to trimming and J lost 3 bases, with 18 bases between them. The CDR3 has 16 residues. Here the CDR3 reads CASSLVPGSHKNIQYF. In DNA form, the CDR3 reads TGTGCCAGCAGCTTAGTGCCAGGATCCCACAAAAACATTCAGTACTTC.

The genes are TRBV7-2 and TRBJ2-1; 9 bases are a match to TRBD1. CDR1 is SGHTA and CDR2 is FQGNSA in the germline V gene. V dropped 4 bases and J dropped 2; count of bases not matched to a gene: 9. The length of the CDR3 is 17 residues. DNA of the CDR3: TGTGCCAGCAGCTCCAGCCGACAGGGGGTGGCCTACAATGAGCAGTTCTTC. Translated, it gives CASSSSRQGVAYNEQFF.

This clonotype counts as medium-sized. The genes are TRBV19 and TRBJ2-1; D is perhaps TRBD1 (6 bases). This CDR3 has 17 amino acids. Trimming took 3 bases from V and 7 from J, leaving 22 bases between them. Germline V gives CDR1 LNHDA, CDR2 SQIVND (reference sequence). CDR3 in amino acids: CASSMPGGGAVINEQFF. For the CDR3, the DNA is TGTGCCAGTAGTATGCCTGGGGGCGGTGCTGTAATTAATGAGCAGTTCTTC.

The rearrangement uses TRBV12-3 or TRBV12-4 and TRBJ2-5; D tentatively fits TRBD1 or TRBD2 (7 bases each). V was pared by 6 bases and J by 4 bases, with 24 bases between. There are 17 residues in the CDR3. The DNA for the CDR3 is TGTGCCAGCAGCCTTGGGGGAGGGGGCACGTCAGTAGAGACCCAGTACTTC. Its translation: CASSLGGGGTSVETQYF.

This sequence joins TRBV19 and TRBJ1-6; no clear D gene. This CDR3 comprises 14 residues. With 5 bases removed from V and 8 bases from J, the gap between germline ends came to 13 bases. Germline V lookup: CDR1 LNHDA, CDR2 SQIVND (reference sequence). The CDR3 here is CASSPGEGYSPLHF. CDR3 coding DNA: TGTGCCAGTAGTCCTGGGGAGGGTTATTCACCCCTCCACTTT.

This clonotype was observed a few times. The chain links TRBV15 to TRBJ2-5; TRBD1 matches at 9 bases. Per germline, CDR1 LNHNV and CDR2 YYDKDF (reference sequence). Trimming at V came to 4 bases and at J to 5 bases, leaving 2 bases not matched to a gene. The CDR3 has 13 amino acids. This CDR3 is CATSKGTGETQYF. In nucleotides, the CDR3 is TGTGCCACCAGCAAGGGGACAGGGGAGACCCAGTACTTC.

Judged by abundance, this clonotype is medium-sized (0.01 to 0.1%). The rearrangement uses TRBV29-1 and TRBJ2-7; TRBD1 aligns across 7 bases. The CDR3 covers 14 residues. The V and J ends lost 6 bases and 3 bases, in that order; junction bases with no gene match: 11. CDR1 is SQVTM, CDR2 ANQGSEA, per germline. Here the CDR3 reads CSVQGKGALYEQYF. The CDR3 nucleotides are TGCAGCGTCCAGGGGAAGGGGGCACTCTACGAGCAGTACTTC.

The rearrangement links TRBV12-3 or TRBV12-4 to TRBJ2-1, with 12 bases that match TRBD2. V shed 5 bases, J shed 2 bases, and the junction held 4 bases outside the gene matches. CDR3 length: 16 residues. For the CDR3, the DNA is TGTGCCAGCAGTATGACTAGCGGGAGACCCTACAATGAGCAGTTCTTC. Its translation: CASSMTSGRPYNEQFF.

The chain recombines TRBV15 with TRBJ1-2, with TRBD1 as a possible D gene (5 bases). Germline V gene sequence: CDR1 LNHNV, CDR2 YYDKDF (reference sequence). This CDR3 contains 15 residues. Trimming stripped 0 bases from V and 4 bases from J, with 12 bases between. The DNA of the CDR3 is TGTGCCACCAGCAGAGATGTGACAGCCACCTATGGCTACACCTTC. This translates into CATSRDVTATYGYTF.

J is TRBJ2-5 and V is TRBV29-1; 12 positions agree with TRBD2. J was trimmed by 5 bases and V by 7 bases; bases with no gene match: 11. This CDR3 has 15 amino acids. CDR1 is SQVTM and CDR2 is ANQGSEA in the germline V gene. In nucleotides, the CDR3 is TGCAGCGGAACACTAGCGGGGGGAGGAGGGGAGACCCAGTACTTC. Protein: CSGTLAGGGGETQYF. The whole variable domain, filled in from reference TRBV29-1 and TRBJ2-5, reads SAVISQKPSRDICQRGTSLTIQCQVDSQVTMMFWYRQQPGQSLTLIATANQGSEATYESGFVIDKFPISRPNLTFSTLTVSNMSPEDSSIYLCSGTLAGGGGETQYFGPGTRLLVL.

This rearrangement joins TRBV5-6 to TRBJ2-1; the match to TRBD1 covers 7 bases. In germline, CDR1 is SGHDT, CDR2 YYEEEE. J lost 2 bases, V lost 3 bases, and 8 bases had no gene match. CDR3 size: 16 residues. The CDR3 nucleotides are TGTGCCAGCAGCTATTTTGGGGACAGTCCCTACAATGAGCAGTTCTTC. Its translation: CASSYFGDSPYNEQFF.

The J gene is TRBJ2-4, the V gene TRBV12-3 or TRBV12-4; 7 bases are shared with TRBD1. This CDR3 comprises 17 residues. Trimming at V came to 3 bases and at J to 1 base, leaving 9 bases not matched to a gene. The DNA of the CDR3 is TGTGCCAGCAGTTTTGGTGGCAGGGGGATGGCCAAAAACATTCAGTACTTC. Translating gives CASSFGGRGMAKNIQYF.

The chain links TRBV10-3 to TRBJ2-7, with D perhaps TRBD2 (7 bases). The CDR3 sequence is 14 residues long. The germline V and J ends were trimmed by 11 bases and 0 bases, with 17 bases remaining between them. CDR1 is ENHRY and CDR2 is SYGVKD in the germline V gene. The CDR3 reads CALARGANSYEQYF. The DNA of the CDR3 is TGTGCCCTAGCTCGGGGGGCTAACTCCTACGAGCAGTACTTC.

This chain uses TRBV18 with TRBJ2-7; no definite D call. Germline CDR1 and CDR2: KGHSH and LQKENI. The CDR3 consists of 16 residues. Trimming shortened V by 6 bases and J by 3 bases, and 21 bases separated the two germline ends. This CDR3 is CASSRTTFPAVYEQYF. In DNA form, the CDR3 reads TGTGCCAGCTCTCGTACGACCTTCCCGGCCGTCTACGAGCAGTACTTC.

Details on this clonotype: A junction boundary mismatches the germline segment, possibly from a read error. The chain joins TRBV12-5 to TRBJ1-2, with D unclear. CDR1 is LGHNT and CDR2 is FRNRAP in the germline V gene. The CDR3 is made up of 13 amino acids. CDR3 region: CASGQEVGSGCTF. CDR3 sequence (DNA): TGTGCTAGTGGTCAGGAGGTTGGGAGCGGCTGCACCTTC.

This rearrangement joins TRBV7-9 to TRBJ2-1; the D gene is possibly TRBD2 (6 bases). Germline CDR1 and CDR2: SEHNR and FQNEAQ (reference sequence). This CDR3 has 14 residues. V was cut by 5 bases and J by 4 bases, with 12 bases left in between. CDR3 residues: CASSDGRGYNEQFF. DNA of the CDR3: TGTGCCAGCAGCGACGGGCGGGGATACAATGAGCAGTTCTTC.

This clonotype is termed medium-sized. The V and J genes are TRBV29-1 and TRBJ2-7; 7 bases line up with TRBD2. V lost 4 bases, J lost 9 bases, and 12 bases stayed unmatched. CDR3 length: 13 residues. The germline gives CDR1 SQVTM, CDR2 ANQGSEA. The CDR3 DNA reads TGCAGCGTTGGCCCCCGGGACTACGAGGGGCAGTACTTC. This encodes CSVGPRDYEGQYF.

This chain uses TRBV19 with TRBJ1-5; D is unresolved. The CDR3 runs to 15 residues. Germline loops: CDR1 LNHDA, CDR2 SQIVND (reference sequence). Deletions cut 3 bases from V and 4 bases from J, with 13 bases between. The CDR3 DNA is TGTGCCAGTAGTATTACGGGCAGCCGAAATCAGCCCCAGCATTTT. It specifies CASSITGSRNQPQHF.

By share, this clonotype counts as medium-sized (0.01 to 0.1%). The V and J genes are TRBV19 and TRBJ1-2; D perhaps matches TRBD1 (6 bases). The CDR3 extends over 13 amino acids. The V and J ends lost 6 bases and 4 bases respectively, with 12 bases between them. Germline loops: CDR1 LNHDA, CDR2 SQIVND (reference sequence). CDR3 nucleotide sequence: TGTGCCAGTAGCCCACAGGGTTTCTATGGCTACACCTTC. Translated: CASSPQGFYGYTF.